The 15 T cell receptor beta chains below all came from one sample that was sequenced in a study of blood T cell repertoires in COVID-19. Libraries were prepared by immunoSEQ multiplex PCR; TCRdb keeps only in-frame clonotypes and omits some of them. The sample shows 110,000 to 150,000 clones, around 89% of them seen only once. Specimen: peripheral blood. All receptors derive from a man in his 60s with active or convalescent COVID-19.

This rearrangement joins TRBV11-2 to TRBJ1-2; D is ambiguous. The CDR3 is 15 residues long. The germline gives CDR1 SGHAT, CDR2 FQNNGV. Trimming left V 2 bases short and J 8 bases short, with 18 bases between. The CDR3: CASSLTNQVFRGYTF. The CDR3 region has the DNA TGTGCCAGCAGCTTAACAAACCAGGTCTTTAGGGGCTACACCTTC.

The chain combines TRBV28 with TRBJ1-2, with D unclear. V was cut by 2 bases and J by 3 bases, with 7 bases left in between. The CDR3 is made up of 13 amino acids. Germline V gives CDR1 MDHEN, CDR2 SYDVKM. The CDR3 reads CASSLMRDYGYTF. CDR3 nucleotide sequence: TGTGCCAGCAGTTTAATGAGGGACTATGGCTACACCTTC.

This clone came up once. V and J are TRBV13 and TRBJ1-1; D call uncertain. The CDR3 totals 13 residues. The germline gives CDR1 PRHDT, CDR2 FYEKMQ (reference sequence). The V and J ends lost 5 bases and 0 bases respectively, with 7 bases between them. In nucleotides, the CDR3 is TGTGCCAGCAGCGTAAACATGAACACTGAAGCTTTCTTT. Translated, it gives CASSVNMNTEAFF. The full variable domain, its missing parts supplied by reference TRBV13 and TRBJ1-1, is AAGVIQSPRHLIKEKRETATLKCYPIPRHDTVYWYQQGPGQDPQFLISFYEKMQSDKGSIPDRFSAQQFSDYHSELNMSSLELGDSALYFCASSVNMNTEAFFGQGTRLTVV.

This sequence joins TRBV19 and TRBJ1-1, with a possible D match to TRBD1 (5 bases). CDR1 and CDR2 (germline): LNHDA, SQIVND (reference sequence). Between the trimmed V and J ends, which lost 10 bases and 11 bases, there was a span of 23 bases. The CDR3 extends over 13 amino acids. CDR3 residues: CAISWGGGKKAFF. CDR3 coding DNA: TGTGCCATCTCATGGGGGGGAGGGAAAAAGGCTTTCTTT.

The J gene is TRBJ1-2, the V gene TRBV15, with D possibly matching TRBD1 (6 bases). Germline V lookup: CDR1 LNHNV, CDR2 YYDKDF (reference sequence). The CDR3 covers 15 residues. V shed 0 bases and J shed 5 bases, with 13 bases lying between them. The DNA of the CDR3 is TGTGCCACCAGCAGAGATTTCGGGCAGGGGTATGGCTACACCTTC. Its translation: CATSRDFGQGYGYTF.

The J gene is TRBJ1-4, the V gene TRBV5-1; 9 bases line up with TRBD1. CDR1 is SGHRS, CDR2 YFSETQ, per germline. Trimming cost V 6 bases and J 8 bases; bases outside gene matches: 11. This CDR3 is built from 15 residues. The CDR3 sequence is CASTSNPGTGEKLFF. The DNA of the CDR3 is TGCGCCAGCACTTCAAACCCCGGGACAGGGGAAAAACTGTTTTTT.

The chain recombines TRBV6-5 with TRBJ2-7; 7 positions agree with TRBD1. The CDR3 is 12 amino acids. Germline V gene lookup returns CDR1 MNHEY and CDR2 SVGAGI. Losses at the gene ends were 5 bases for V and 3 bases for J; bases not matched to a gene: 1. The CDR3 here is CASSRTGYEQYF. The CDR3 nucleotides are TGTGCCAGCAGTAGGACAGGCTACGAGCAGTACTTC.

The V and J genes are TRBV4-3 and TRBJ2-5; tentative D call: TRBD2 (5 bases). The CDR3 is 14 amino acids. Looked up from germline, CDR1 is LGHNA and CDR2 is YSLEER. The V gene lost 4 bases and the J gene lost 5 bases, with 14 bases spanning the gap. The chain's CDR3 is CASSPGLNGETQYF. The CDR3, as DNA: TGCGCCAGCAGCCCCGGACTGAATGGGGAGACCCAGTACTTC.

V gene TRBV29-1 combines with J gene TRBJ2-5, with D possibly matching TRBD2 (7 bases). The V gene's germline CDR1 is SQVTM and CDR2 ANQGSEA. The CDR3 runs 13 residues. V lost 8 bases to trimming and J lost 4 bases, with 17 bases between them. The CDR3 region is CSHFGGASETQYF. As DNA, the CDR3 is TGCAGCCACTTTGGGGGGGCGTCAGAGACCCAGTACTTC.

The V and J genes are TRBV5-1 and TRBJ2-7; TRBD1 matches 7 bases. CDR1 SGHRS and CDR2 YFSETQ come from the germline V gene. V lost 4 bases, J lost 3 bases, and 10 bases stayed unmatched. This CDR3 spans 15 amino acids. The CDR3 region is CASSQGPGGRYEQYF. The CDR3 bases are TGCGCCAGCAGCCAAGGCCCAGGGGGTCGCTACGAGCAGTACTTC.

CDR3 amino acids: CAISDQDRLPSGANVLTF. The CDR3 DNA follows: TGTGCCATCAGTGATCAGGACAGATTACCCTCTGGGGCCAACGTCCTGACTTTC. The V call is TRBV10-3, the J call TRBJ2-6, with TRBD1 as a possible D gene (6 bases). The germline V and J ends were trimmed by 3 bases and 0 bases, with 15 bases remaining between them. CDR1 and CDR2 (germline): ENHRY, SYGVKD. The length of the CDR3 is 18 residues.

This clone has only one observation. The V and J genes are TRBV5-8 and TRBJ2-3; weak D call: TRBD2 (5 bases). From germline, CDR1 is SGHTS and CDR2 YDEGEE. The CDR3 spans 16 residues. The V end lost 1 base, the J end lost 2 bases, and 14 bases lay between the germline ends. In nucleotides, the CDR3 is TGTGCCAGCAGCTTGATACAAGGGAGATCCACAGATACGCAGTATTTT. The encoded protein is CASSLIQGRSTDTQYF.

This clone was recorded only once. The rearrangement joins TRBV6-5 to TRBJ1-1; TRBD1 might be the D (6 bases). Germline V gives CDR1 MNHEY, CDR2 SVGAGI. The CDR3 runs 14 residues. The V gene lost 2 bases and the J gene lost 4 bases, with 11 bases spanning the gap. The CDR3 nucleotides are TGTGCCAGCAGTTACGGGGGCCGTGGCACTGAAGCTTTCTTT. This gives the protein CASSYGGRGTEAFF.

The V and J genes are TRBV18 and TRBJ2-1; the D gene is possibly TRBD2 (6 bases). Trimming shortened V by 0 bases and J by 10 bases, and 25 bases separated the two germline ends. From germline, CDR1 is KGHSH and CDR2 LQKENI. The CDR3 sequence is 18 residues long. In nucleotides, the CDR3 is TGTGCCAGCTCACCACCTCCGCGGCCAGCGGGTGGGGGGAAGGAGCAGTTCTTC. This sequence encodes CASSPPPRPAGGGKEQFF.

CDR3 region: CASSKDRGNIQYF. The CDR3 DNA follows: TGTGCCAGCAGTAAAGACCGGGGGAACATTCAGTACTTC. The chain couples TRBV2 to TRBJ2-4, with D maybe TRBD2 (6 bases). This CDR3 region has 13 residues. Between the trimmed V and J ends, which lost 5 bases and 7 bases, there was a span of 12 bases. Germline loops: CDR1 SNHLY, CDR2 FYNNEI.